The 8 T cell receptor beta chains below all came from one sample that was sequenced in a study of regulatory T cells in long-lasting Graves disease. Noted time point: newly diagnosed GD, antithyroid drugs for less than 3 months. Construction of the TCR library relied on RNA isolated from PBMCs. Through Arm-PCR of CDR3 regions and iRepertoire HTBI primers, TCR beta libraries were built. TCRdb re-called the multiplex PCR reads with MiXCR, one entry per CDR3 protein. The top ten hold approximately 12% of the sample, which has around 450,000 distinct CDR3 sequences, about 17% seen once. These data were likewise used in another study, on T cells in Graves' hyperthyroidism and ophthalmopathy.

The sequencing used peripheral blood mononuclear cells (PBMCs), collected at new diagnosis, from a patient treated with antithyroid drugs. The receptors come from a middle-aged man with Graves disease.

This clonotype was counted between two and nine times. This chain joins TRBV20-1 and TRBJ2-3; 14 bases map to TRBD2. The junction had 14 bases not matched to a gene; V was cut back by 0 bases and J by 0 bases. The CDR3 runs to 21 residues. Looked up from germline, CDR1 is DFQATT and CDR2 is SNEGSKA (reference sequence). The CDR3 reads CSARDRMGLAGEGGSTDTQYF. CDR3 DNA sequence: TGCAGTGCTAGAGATCGGATGGGACTAGCGGGAGAGGGCGGGAGCACAGATACGCAGTATTTT.

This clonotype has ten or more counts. CDR3 region: CASSSKRENYNEQFF. The DNA of the CDR3 is TGTGCCAGCAGCTCTAAGCGGGAGAACTACAATGAGCAGTTCTTC. V is TRBV7-6 and J is TRBJ2-1; TRBD2 aligns across 8 bases. This CDR3 has 15 residues. With V trimmed by 4 bases and J by 3 bases, 5 bases remained unmatched. Germline loops: CDR1 SGHVS, CDR2 FNYEAQ.

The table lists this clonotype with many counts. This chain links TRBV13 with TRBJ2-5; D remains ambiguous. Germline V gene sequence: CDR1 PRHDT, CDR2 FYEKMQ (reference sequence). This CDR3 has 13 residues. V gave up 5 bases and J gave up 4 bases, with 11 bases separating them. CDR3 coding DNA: TGTGCCAGCAGCAAATATACGGGAGAGACCCAGTACTTC. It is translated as CASSKYTGETQYF.

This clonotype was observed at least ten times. CDR3 nucleotide sequence: TGTGCCAGCAGCCGGAGAGGGAACCGCAATCAGCCCCAGCATTTT. It yields the protein CASSRRGNRNQPQHF. The chain has TRBV2 and TRBJ1-5; D unclear. This CDR3 is built from 15 residues. V lost 6 bases and J lost 2, with 14 bases in between. Germline-derived CDR1 and CDR2 are SNHLY and FYNNEI.

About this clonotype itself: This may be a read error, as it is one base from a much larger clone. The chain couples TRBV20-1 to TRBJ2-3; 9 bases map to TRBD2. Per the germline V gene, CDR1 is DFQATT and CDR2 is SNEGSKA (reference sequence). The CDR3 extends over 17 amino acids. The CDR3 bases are TGCAGTGCTAGAGATTGGCCTAGCGGGATGTACACAGGTACGCAGTATTTT. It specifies CSARDWPSGMYTGTQYF.

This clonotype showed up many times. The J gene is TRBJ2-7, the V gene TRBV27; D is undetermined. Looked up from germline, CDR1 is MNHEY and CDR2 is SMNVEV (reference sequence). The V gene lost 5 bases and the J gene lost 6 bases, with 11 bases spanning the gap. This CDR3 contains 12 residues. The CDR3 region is CASSVPGLEQYF. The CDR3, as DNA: TGTGCCAGCAGTGTCCCGGGTCTCGAGCAGTACTTC.

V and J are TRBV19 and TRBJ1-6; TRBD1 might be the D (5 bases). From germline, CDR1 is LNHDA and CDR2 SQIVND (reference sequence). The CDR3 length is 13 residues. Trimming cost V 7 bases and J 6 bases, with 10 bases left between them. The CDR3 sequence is CASTDRPNSPLHF. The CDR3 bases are TGTGCCAGTACAGACAGACCTAATTCACCCCTCCACTTT.

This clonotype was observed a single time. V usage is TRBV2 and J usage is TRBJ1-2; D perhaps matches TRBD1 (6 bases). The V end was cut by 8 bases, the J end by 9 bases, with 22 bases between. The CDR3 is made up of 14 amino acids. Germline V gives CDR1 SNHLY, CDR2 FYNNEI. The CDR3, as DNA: TGTGCCAGCTTCGGGGGGGCTAACCTAGGAAGCTACACCTTC. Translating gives CASFGGANLGSYTF.